The 26 T cell receptor beta chains given below trace back to one sample, sequenced in a study of T cell responses to AZD1222 COVID-19 vaccine. TCRdb's copy holds only in-frame clones and misses some; the assay was immunoSEQ multiplex PCR. The table has fewer than 150,000 clones, roughly 90% seen once; the top ten hold 7.9%. The input for sequencing was peripheral blood, taken 28 days after the second AZD1222 dose. The receptor source for this set is an adult who received the AZD1222 COVID-19 vaccine.

The V call is TRBV19, the J call TRBJ1-3, with 9 nucleotides matching TRBD1. Trimming took 6 bases from V and 9 from J; bases not matched to a gene: 9. Germline CDR1 LNHDA, CDR2 SQIVND (reference sequence). The CDR3 totals 14 residues. Here the CDR3 reads CASSLDRGVGTIYF. The CDR3 nucleotides are TGTGCCAGTAGCCTCGACAGGGGGGTTGGCACCATATATTTT.

This clone occurred once. The V and J genes are TRBV7-2 and TRBJ2-7; 9 bases line up with TRBD2. The CDR3 contains 16 residues. Germline loops: CDR1 SGHTA, CDR2 FQGNSA. Losses at the gene ends were 3 bases for V and 3 bases for J; bases not matched to a gene: 9. The CDR3 DNA follows: TGTGCCAGCAGCTTTGGAGGCGGGAGGGTTGTCTACGAGCAGTACTTC. It is translated as CASSFGGGRVVYEQYF.

Only a few counts were recorded for this clone. The chain couples TRBV5-1 to TRBJ2-2, with a possible D match to TRBD1 (7 bases). Trimming left V 2 bases short and J 6 bases short, with 14 bases between. The CDR3 is made up of 15 amino acids. Germline V gives CDR1 SGHRS, CDR2 YFSETQ. CDR3 loop: CASSLRQGGAGELFF. The CDR3 DNA follows: TGCGCCAGCAGCTTACGACAGGGAGGCGCCGGGGAGCTGTTTTTT.

The CDR3 protein is CASSFVGQGTDTQYF. The CDR3 nucleotides read TGTGCCAGCAGTTTTGTAGGACAGGGAACAGATACGCAGTATTTT. The gene calls are TRBV28 and TRBJ2-3; 8 positions agree with TRBD1. The CDR3 runs 15 residues. Germline V lookup: CDR1 MDHEN, CDR2 SYDVKM. V gave up 3 bases and J gave up 3 bases; unmatched junction bases: 5. Drawing the rest from reference TRBV28 and TRBJ2-3, the complete variable domain is DVKVTQSSRYLVKRTGEKVFLECVQDMDHENMFWYRQDPGLGLRLIYFSYDVKMKEKGDIPEGYSVSREKKERFSLILESASTNQTSMYLCASSFVGQGTDTQYFGPGTRLTVL.

The CDR3: CSVQGATNEKLFF. In nucleotides, the CDR3 is TGCAGCGTACAGGGGGCGACTAATGAAAAACTGTTTTTT. The rearrangement joins TRBV29-1 to TRBJ1-4; 9 nucleotides match TRBD1. This CDR3 is built from 13 residues. J gave up 2 bases and V 6 bases, and 1 base lay outside the gene matches. The V gene's germline CDR1 is SQVTM and CDR2 ANQGSEA.

J is TRBJ1-3 and V is TRBV5-8, with D unclear. This CDR3 comprises 15 residues. Germline V CDR1 and CDR2: SGHTS, YDEGEE. V shed 4 bases and J shed 7 bases, with 18 bases lying between them. As DNA, the CDR3 is TGTGCCAGCAGCACTTGGACCGTGCTGGTGAACACCATATATTTT. Residues: CASSTWTVLVNTIYF.

The CDR3 DNA reads as TGTGCCAGCAGCCCCGGACAGGCAACTAATGAAAAACTGTTTTTT. Residues: CASSPGQATNEKLFF. The chain is built from TRBV7-2 and TRBJ1-4, with 7 bases lining up with TRBD1. Unmatched junction bases numbered 3, after V lost 5 bases and J lost 0 bases. Germline-derived CDR1 and CDR2 are SGHTA and FQGNSA. The CDR3 consists of 15 residues.

The gene calls are TRBV24-1 and TRBJ2-5; TRBD1 agrees at 12 bases. CDR1 is KGHDR, CDR2 SFDVKD, per germline. The CDR3 runs 18 residues. V was pared by 4 bases and J by 5 bases, with 13 bases of the junction left unmatched. CDR3 residues: CATSEGTGGFVREETQYF. Here the CDR3 DNA reads TGTGCCACCAGTGAGGGGACAGGGGGCTTTGTGAGGGAGGAGACCCAGTACTTC.

The chain links TRBV5-6 to TRBJ1-2; D not certain. The CDR3 runs to 13 residues. Germline V gives CDR1 SGHDT, CDR2 YYEEEE. The V gene lost 1 base and the J gene lost 2 bases, with 6 bases spanning the gap. The CDR3: CASSLMGNYGYTF. CDR3 DNA: TGTGCCAGCAGCTTGATGGGAAACTATGGCTACACCTTC.

The table lists this clone with a few counts. The J gene is TRBJ1-2, the V gene TRBV28; D unresolved. Germline V gene data show CDR1 as MDHEN and CDR2 as SYDVKM. The CDR3 totals 15 residues. V was trimmed by 7 bases and J by 7 bases, leaving 22 bases between them. This CDR3 reads CASTSGLLGYRGYTF. The CDR3 coding sequence is TGTGCCAGCACCTCGGGATTGTTAGGGTATCGTGGCTACACCTTC.

The genes are TRBV7-9 and TRBJ2-7, with 8 bases fitting TRBD2. With 4 bases clipped from V and 0 bases from J, the junction kept 11 bases outside the gene matches. Germline values: CDR1 SEHNR, CDR2 FQNEAQ (reference sequence). This CDR3 contains 17 residues. CDR3 bases: TGTGCCAGCAGCTCCGCCCCGGGACTAGTGGGCTCCTACGAGCAGTACTTC. This gives the protein CASSSAPGLVGSYEQYF.

V and J are TRBV6-2 or TRBV6-3 and TRBJ1-2, with D tentatively TRBD1 (6 bases). Germline values: CDR1 MNHEY, CDR2 SVGEGT. This CDR3 is built from 16 residues. V was clipped by 4 bases and J by 4 bases, with 19 bases between them. Written as DNA, the CDR3 is TGTGCCAGCAGTTTAAACGTCCGGGACACCATCTATGGCTACACCTTC. Residues: CASSLNVRDTIYGYTF.

The chain employs TRBV5-1 and TRBJ1-1; TRBD1 might be the D (5 bases). Germline CDR1 and CDR2: SGHRS and YFSETQ. This CDR3 is 15 amino acids long. The V end lost 3 bases, the J end lost 1 base, and 13 bases lay between the germline ends. The CDR3 bases are TGCGCCAGCAGCTCGTCGACAGTCACGAACACTGAAGCTTTCTTT. Its translation is CASSSSTVTNTEAFF.

DNA for the CDR3: TGTGCCAGCAGTTTAAGTGGGGATCAGCCCCAGCATTTT. As protein: CASSLSGDQPQHF. The chain links TRBV12-3 or TRBV12-4 to TRBJ1-5; D is unclear. V was clipped by 2 bases and J by 5 bases, with 7 bases between them. This CDR3 region has 13 residues.

The chain couples TRBV27 to TRBJ1-3, with D unresolved. This CDR3 has 14 residues. CDR1 is MNHEY, CDR2 SMNVEV, per germline (reference sequence). V was cut by 6 bases and J by 1 base, with 10 bases left in between. CDR3 region: CASSQAGSGNTIYF. The CDR3 nucleotides read TGTGCCAGCAGCCAAGCCGGATCTGGAAACACCATATATTTT.

The count of this clone is one. The genes are TRBV28 and TRBJ1-1, with a weak D call TRBD1 (6 bases). This CDR3 is 13 amino acids long. Between the trimmed V and J ends, which lost 6 bases and 1 base, there was a span of 9 bases. CDR1 is MDHEN and CDR2 is SYDVKM in the germline V gene. The CDR3 protein is CASRVDRNTEAFF. CDR3 DNA: TGTGCCAGCAGGGTGGACAGGAACACTGAAGCTTTCTTT.

V and J are TRBV7-9 and TRBJ2-2; D is unresolved. V lost 3 bases and J 1 base, leaving 3 bases between the germline ends. This CDR3 region has 13 residues. The germline CDR1 and CDR2 sequences are SEHNR and FQNEAQ (reference sequence). CDR3 region: CASSFLNTGELFF. The CDR3 DNA sequence: TGTGCCAGCAGCTTCCTGAACACCGGGGAGCTGTTTTTT.

The rearrangement joins TRBV6-5 to TRBJ1-5; 7 nucleotides align to TRBD1. Per the germline V gene, CDR1 is MNHEY and CDR2 is SVGAGI. The ends lost 8 bases at V and 5 bases at J; junction bases unmatched: 6. The CDR3 loop spans 13 amino acids. CDR3 nucleotide sequence: TGTGCCAGCGTGACAGGGAGCCATCAGCCCCAGCATTTT. It codes for CASVTGSHQPQHF.

The chain links TRBV24-1 to TRBJ2-5; 10 nucleotides align to TRBD1. Trimming cost V 0 bases and J 5 bases; bases outside gene matches: 2. The CDR3 is 15 amino acids. Germline CDR1 is KGHDR and CDR2 is SFDVKD. The CDR3 protein is CATSDLGTGDETQYF. The CDR3 nucleotides are TGTGCCACCAGTGATTTGGGGACAGGGGATGAGACCCAGTACTTC.

V usage is TRBV7-9 and J usage is TRBJ2-1; 7 nucleotides line up with TRBD2. CDR3 length: 15 amino acids. In germline, CDR1 is SEHNR, CDR2 FQNEAQ (reference sequence). The J segment lost 9 bases and the V segment lost 7 bases, leaving 15 bases of the junction unmatched. CDR3 nucleotides: TGTGCCAGCACCCCCCCTGGGGGGACTAAAGGTGAGCAGTTCTTC. Translation: CASTPPGGTKGEQFF.

The chain couples TRBV4-1 to TRBJ2-1; D remains ambiguous. CDR1 is MGHRA and CDR2 is YSYEKL in the germline V gene. This CDR3 contains 15 residues. Trimming removed 1 base from V and 0 bases from J, with 7 bases in between. This chain's CDR3 is CASSQGLSSYNEQFF. The CDR3, as DNA: TGCGCCAGCAGCCAAGGTTTAAGCTCCTACAATGAGCAGTTCTTC.

The chain combines TRBV24-1 with TRBJ2-1; TRBD2 agrees at 13 bases. Germline lookup yields CDR1 KGHDR and CDR2 SFDVKD. This CDR3 region has 18 residues. J was trimmed by 1 base and V by 4 bases; bases with no gene match: 6. CDR3 sequence (DNA): TGTGCCACCAGTGACCCCGGGACTAGCGGGGAGTCCTACAATGAGCAGTTCTTC. Protein sequence: CATSDPGTSGESYNEQFF.

The chain joins TRBV4-2 to TRBJ1-1; tentative D call: TRBD1 (6 bases). The V end was cut by 2 bases, the J end by 8 bases, with 15 bases between. Per the germline V gene, CDR1 is LGHNA and CDR2 is YNFKEQ. The CDR3 is 14 amino acids. CDR3 protein: CASSQSALGTEAFF. DNA for the CDR3: TGTGCCAGCAGCCAATCCGCACTTGGGACAGAAGCTTTCTTT.

This clone was seen more than once but under ten times. This chain joins TRBV28 and TRBJ1-2; D remains ambiguous. This CDR3 has 13 amino acids. With 3 bases removed from V and 6 bases from J, the gap between germline ends came to 11 bases. CDR1 and CDR2 from the germline V gene are MDHEN and SYDVKM. CDR3 bases: TGTGCCAGCAGTTTGTCTCACCCTGATGGCTACACCTTC. As protein: CASSLSHPDGYTF.

The gene calls are TRBV2 and TRBJ2-1, with D uncertain. Trimming pared 4 bases from V and 7 bases from J, leaving 14 bases between. In germline, CDR1 is SNHLY, CDR2 FYNNEI. This CDR3 comprises 14 residues. CDR3 sequence (DNA): TGTGCCAGCAGTGGTATGGGGTTGGGAAATGAGCAGTTCTTC. It yields the protein CASSGMGLGNEQFF.

The chain has TRBV28 and TRBJ1-2, with D perhaps TRBD1 (5 bases). Germline assignment: CDR1 MDHEN and CDR2 SYDVKM. The ends were cut back, 4 bases at V and 8 bases at J, with 14 bases in the middle. CDR3 length: 13 amino acids. This chain's CDR3 is CASSSPGLTGYTF. CDR3 nucleotides: TGTGCCAGCAGTTCGCCAGGGCTTACGGGCTACACCTTC.